These 24 T cell receptor beta chains originate from one sample sequenced in a study of cytomegalovirus exposure and HLA in healthy donors. The study ran its PCR with 60 Vbeta and 13 Jbeta primers. The data were produced by immunoSEQ multiplex PCR, yet TCRdb's version contains in-frame clones alone and is incomplete. The repertoire holds 150,000 to 200,000 clones, roughly 80% seen once, with around 0.4% in the top ten. Sample: PBMCs. The receptors here all came from a male donor in good health and CMV-seropositive.

The J gene is TRBJ2-7, the V gene TRBV9; TRBD2 agrees at 8 bases. The CDR3 loop spans 15 amino acids. Germline CDR1 reads SGDLS; CDR2 reads YYNGEE. V lost 3 bases to trimming and J lost 5 bases; unmatched junction nucleotides: 10. The CDR3 sequence: CASSEGTSFLHEQYF. In DNA, the CDR3 is TGTGCCAGCAGCGAGGGGACTAGTTTTCTCCACGAGCAGTACTTC.

There are a few counts of this clone. This chain uses TRBV6-6 with TRBJ1-2; 9 bases map to TRBD1. J was trimmed by 8 bases and V by 6 bases; bases with no gene match: 7. The CDR3 has 13 amino acids. The germline V gene encodes CDR1 MNHNY and CDR2 SVGAGI (reference sequence). The CDR3 reads CASSPGTGPGYTF. Here the CDR3 DNA reads TGTGCCAGCAGCCCCGGGACAGGGCCCGGCTACACCTTC.

The V call is TRBV5-5, the J call TRBJ1-2, with a possible D match to TRBD1 (5 bases). Trimming stripped 2 bases from V and 4 bases from J, with 15 bases between. CDR3 length: 15 residues. Looked up from germline, CDR1 is SGHKS and CDR2 is YYEKEE (reference sequence). Written as DNA, the CDR3 is TGTGCCAGCAGCTTATCCGGACATCCGGCCTATGGCTACACCTTC. Translation: CASSLSGHPAYGYTF.

CDR3 region: CASSLMGGSYNEQFF. CDR3 coding DNA: TGTGCCAGCAGCTTAATGGGGGGCTCCTACAATGAGCAGTTCTTC. The chain recombines TRBV7-2 with TRBJ2-1, with D possibly TRBD2 on 6 matching bases. The CDR3 loop spans 15 amino acids. In germline, CDR1 is SGHTA, CDR2 FQGNSA. The ends were cut back, 2 bases at V and 0 bases at J, with 8 bases in the middle.

The CDR3 protein is CAGTGPGTDTQYF. DNA for the CDR3: TGTGCCGGGACAGGGCCGGGAACAGATACGCAGTATTTT. The rearrangement links TRBV28 to TRBJ2-3; 9 nucleotides match TRBD1. The length of the CDR3 is 13 residues. The V segment lost 11 bases and the J segment 3 bases; nucleotides outside the gene matches: 6. Germline V gene sequence: CDR1 MDHEN, CDR2 SYDVKM.

V is TRBV5-6 and J is TRBJ2-5, with D tentatively TRBD2 (7 bases). The germline gives CDR1 SGHDT, CDR2 YYEEEE. V dropped 1 base and J dropped 0 bases, with 13 bases sitting between them. The CDR3 length is 16 residues. The CDR3 sequence: CASSLRRGAYQETQYF. The CDR3 DNA reads as TGTGCCAGCAGCTTGCGACGGGGGGCTTACCAAGAGACCCAGTACTTC.

CDR3 nucleotide sequence: TGTGCCAGCAGCACAGGGTATGGTAGCTATGGCTACACCTTC. It yields the protein CASSTGYGSYGYTF. The rearrangement links TRBV6-1 to TRBJ1-2; weak D call: TRBD1 (6 bases). Looked up from germline, CDR1 is MNHNS and CDR2 is SASEGT. V shed 6 bases and J shed 4 bases, with 15 bases lying between them. This CDR3 contains 14 residues.

The chain links TRBV6-5 to TRBJ1-2, with D uncertain. Trimming shortened V by 10 bases and J by 4 bases, and 13 bases separated the two germline ends. Germline V CDR1 and CDR2: MNHEY, SVGAGI. The CDR3 totals 12 residues. The CDR3 reads CAIGGRGYGYTF. As DNA, the CDR3 is TGTGCCATCGGAGGCCGGGGCTATGGCTACACCTTC.

The chain is built from TRBV5-4 and TRBJ2-7; 10 bases map to TRBD1. Germline loops: CDR1 SGHNT, CDR2 YYREEE (reference sequence). V gave up 4 bases and J gave up 2 bases; unmatched junction bases: 6. This CDR3 is 15 amino acids long. CDR3 coding DNA: TGTGCCAGCAGCCTCCCGGGACAGGGGACCTACGAGCAGTACTTC. This sequence encodes CASSLPGQGTYEQYF.

The count of this clone is one. J is TRBJ1-3 and V is TRBV7-9, with D unresolved. CDR3 length: 16 residues. V gave up 5 bases and J gave up 0 bases, with 14 bases separating them. CDR1 and CDR2 from the germline V gene are SEHNR and FQNEAQ (reference sequence). This CDR3 is CASSPSQAYSGNTIYF. The CDR3 DNA reads as TGTGCCAGCAGCCCTTCCCAGGCCTACTCTGGAAACACCATATATTTT.

The V gene is TRBV4-1, the J gene TRBJ1-5; TRBD1 agrees at 7 bases. This CDR3 contains 17 residues. V dropped 4 bases and J dropped 1; count of bases not matched to a gene: 10. CDR1 and CDR2 from the germline V gene are MGHRA and YSYEKL. CDR3 bases: TGCGCCAGCAGCCTAAGCGACCTACAGGGGAGCAATCAGCCCCAGCATTTT. Translation gives CASSLSDLQGSNQPQHF.

The chain combines TRBV7-9 with TRBJ1-5; 7 nucleotides line up with TRBD1. Germline trimming cut 5 bases from V and 2 bases from J; bases unmatched to any gene: 6. Per the germline V gene, CDR1 is SEHNR and CDR2 is FQNEAQ (reference sequence). The CDR3 spans 15 residues. The CDR3 is CASSPDDRGNQPQHF. CDR3 bases: TGTGCCAGCAGCCCCGACGACAGGGGCAATCAGCCCCAGCATTTT. Drawing the rest from reference TRBV7-9 and TRBJ1-5, the complete variable domain is DTGVSQNPRHKITKRGQNVTFRCDPISEHNRLYWYRQTLGQGPEFLTYFQNEAQLEKSRLLSDRFSAERPKGSFSTLEIQRTEQGDSAMYLCASSPDDRGNQPQHFGDGTRLSIL.

This clone was recorded a few times. This rearrangement joins TRBV7-6 to TRBJ2-5; TRBD1 is a possible D gene (6 bases). The germline gives CDR1 SGHVS, CDR2 FNYEAQ. The length of the CDR3 is 17 residues. Between the trimmed V and J ends, which lost 4 bases and 2 bases, there was a span of 20 bases. CDR3 coding DNA: TGTGCCAGCAGCTGGGAGATATCGGACAGCTCACAAGAGACCCAGTACTTC. Its translation: CASSWEISDSSQETQYF.

CDR3 in amino acids: CASSPTTGVPWEQYF. The CDR3 nucleotides read TGTGCCAGCAGCCCTACGACAGGGGTCCCTTGGGAGCAGTACTTC. The chain employs TRBV5-4 and TRBJ2-5; 8 bases match TRBD1. The V gene end was trimmed by 4 bases and the J gene end by 11 bases; junction bases not matched to a gene: 16. The CDR3 runs 15 residues. The germline V gene has CDR1 SGHNT and CDR2 YYREEE (reference sequence). Drawing the rest from reference TRBV5-4 and TRBJ2-5, the complete variable domain is ETGVTQSPTHLIKTRGQQVTLRCSSQSGHNTVSWYQQALGQGPQFIFQYYREEENGRGNFPPRFSGLQFPNYSSELNVNALELDDSALYLCASSPTTGVPWEQYFGPGTRLLVL.

The chain recombines TRBV7-2 with TRBJ1-6, with 7 nucleotides matching TRBD1. The CDR3 sequence is 15 residues long. In germline, CDR1 is SGHTA, CDR2 FQGNSA. V lost 5 bases, J lost 6 bases, and 7 bases stayed unmatched. CDR3 protein: CASSRTGQFNSPLHF. The DNA for the CDR3 is TGTGCCAGCAGCAGAACGGGACAGTTTAATTCACCCCTCCACTTT.

The gene calls are TRBV4-1 and TRBJ2-7; the match to TRBD2 covers 8 bases. The junction had 15 bases not matched to a gene; V was cut back by 1 base and J by 4 bases. From germline, CDR1 is MGHRA and CDR2 YSYEKL. The CDR3 consists of 18 residues. Written as DNA, the CDR3 is TGCGCCAGCAGCCAAGTACCTGATGGGTTAGCGGGAAGTTACGAGCAGTACTTC. Protein: CASSQVPDGLAGSYEQYF.

This rearrangement joins TRBV25-1 to TRBJ1-5, with D hard to call. From germline, CDR1 is MGHDK and CDR2 SYGVNS. The CDR3 runs 13 residues. Trimming took off 3 bases at V and 7 bases at J, with 10 bases between the two ends. As DNA, the CDR3 is TGTGCCAGCAGTGAGGGAGAGGGCCAGCCCCAGCATTTT. Its protein is CASSEGEGQPQHF.

CDR3 DNA sequence: TGTGCCTGCCCATTAATAAGTGGGGGGGAGTACAATGAGCAGTTCTTC. This sequence encodes CACPLISGGEYNEQFF. V is TRBV30 and J is TRBJ2-1, with 7 bases fitting TRBD2. Germline lookup yields CDR1 GTSNPN and CDR2 SVGIG (reference sequence). This CDR3 has 16 residues. V lost 6 bases to trimming and J lost 4 bases; unmatched junction nucleotides: 15.

This chain links TRBV7-9 with TRBJ1-4; D gene unclear. Germline loops: CDR1 SEHNR, CDR2 FQNEAQ (reference sequence). The CDR3 covers 14 residues. V dropped 0 bases and J dropped 7 bases, with 9 bases sitting between them. As DNA, the CDR3 is TGTGCCAGCAGCTTAGCACAAGTCGCTGAAAAACTGTTTTTT. Translating it yields CASSLAQVAEKLFF. The complete variable domain, with remaining parts taken from reference TRBV7-9 and TRBJ1-4, reads DTGVSQNPRHKITKRGQNVTFRCDPISEHNRLYWYRQTLGQGPEFLTYFQNEAQLEKSRLLSDRFSAERPKGSFSTLEIQRTEQGDSAMYLCASSLAQVAEKLFFGSGTQLSVL.

This chain uses TRBV19 with TRBJ2-7; TRBD2 matches at 13 bases. The germline gives CDR1 LNHDA, CDR2 SQIVND (reference sequence). The CDR3 sequence is 15 residues long. V shed 4 bases and J 6 bases; nucleotides not matched to a gene: 6. In nucleotides, the CDR3 is TGTGCCAGTAGTACCCGGACTAGCGGGAGCCCCGAGCAGTACTTC. Amino acids: CASSTRTSGSPEQYF. Together with reference TRBV19 and TRBJ2-7, the CDR3 gives the full variable domain: DGGITQSPKYLFRKEGQNVTLSCEQNLNHDAMYWYRQDPGQGLRLIYYSQIVNDFQKGDIAEGYSVSREKKESFPLTVTSAQKNPTAFYLCASSTRTSGSPEQYFGPGTRLTVT.

The chain is built from TRBV9 and TRBJ1-1; the D gene is possibly TRBD1 (6 bases). The CDR3 loop spans 16 amino acids. CDR1 is SGDLS, CDR2 YYNGEE, per germline. V lost 2 bases and J lost 6, with 20 bases in between. CDR3 sequence (DNA): TGTGCCAGCAGCGTTGACCCGACCATAGGGGGGGCTGAAGCTTTCTTT. Its translation is CASSVDPTIGGAEAFF. Full variable domain (remainder filled in from reference TRBV9 and TRBJ1-1): DSGVTQTPKHLITATGQRVTLRCSPRSGDLSVYWYQQSLDQGLQFLIQYYNGEERAKGNILERFSAQQFPDLHSELNLSSLELGDSALYFCASSVDPTIGGAEAFFGQGTRLTVV.

This chain connects TRBV7-9 to TRBJ2-1; TRBD2 aligns across 9 bases. The junction had 8 bases not matched to a gene; V was cut back by 4 bases and J by 7 bases. This CDR3 has 15 amino acids. Germline values: CDR1 SEHNR, CDR2 FQNEAQ (reference sequence). DNA of the CDR3: TGTGCCAGCAGCTCCGGGCGGGAGGGCCAAAATGAGCAGTTCTTC. It yields the protein CASSSGREGQNEQFF.

CDR3 sequence reads: CARRDRANTGELFF. CDR3 DNA: TGTGCCAGGCGGGACAGGGCCAACACCGGGGAGCTGTTTTTT. The rearrangement uses TRBV2 and TRBJ2-2; TRBD1 agrees at 9 bases. This CDR3 has 14 amino acids. The J segment lost 2 bases and the V segment lost 9 bases, leaving 4 bases of the junction unmatched. CDR1 and CDR2 (germline): SNHLY, FYNNEI.

The gene calls are TRBV7-9 and TRBJ2-3; 9 bases are shared with TRBD2. V dropped 5 bases and J dropped 6; count of bases not matched to a gene: 12. Germline values: CDR1 SEHNR, CDR2 FQNEAQ (reference sequence). CDR3 length: 16 residues. CDR3 coding DNA: TGTGCCAGCAGCCCAGGGCTAGCGGGGCCCTGGGATACGCAGTATTTT. Its protein product is CASSPGLAGPWDTQYF.